This TCR beta chain derives from a study of blood T cells in healthy people across ages. The second PCR ran about 6 to 12 cycles with a sample-barcoded 5' primer and J-beta primers. Using its own MiXCR run on the 5' RACE reads, TCRdb lists one record per CDR3 protein. The sample records around 800,000 distinct CDR3 sequences, 46% being singletons. The length of the CDR3 is 17 residues. Per germline, CDR1 SGHRS and CDR2 YFSETQ. Germline trimming cut 4 bases from V and 3 bases from J; bases unmatched to any gene: 10. The material sequenced was blood. The V gene is TRBV5-1, the J gene TRBJ2-1; 10 nucleotides agree with TRBD1. The sequence was collected from a man aged 80 or over in good health. CDR3: CASSPYPDRGNYNEQFF. The DNA of the CDR3 is TGCGCCAGCAGCCCCTACCCGGACAGGGGGAACTACAATGAGCAGTTCTTC.